This TCR beta chain was sequenced for a study of blood T cell repertoires in COVID-19. Across the study: Whether acute or convalescent, the COVID-19 samples came from the United States, Italy and Spain. From T cells, B-cell-depleted T cells, or PBMCs came the material, which was cDNA or gDNA.

With 4 bases removed from V and 6 bases from J, the gap between germline ends came to 29 bases. Germline CDR1 LGHDT, CDR2 YNNKEL (reference sequence). The CDR3 loop spans 19 amino acids. Per the original data handling: From reference gene primer amplification, estimates of nucleated cell counts were derived. Sequencing used immunoSEQ multiplex PCR; TCRdb keeps in-frame clones, though not all of them. Clone size and the V and J calls come from that table; the DNA yielded D and trimming. The repertoire holds 45,000 to 55,000 clones, with around 83% as singletons. The receptor's source is a man aged 50 or older with acute or convalescent COVID-19. The chain uses TRBV3-1 (or the pseudogene TRBV3-2) and TRBJ2-3; unclear D gene. The sequenced sample consisted of peripheral blood. The CDR3 region is CASSLIPTAARPKHDTQYF. The CDR3 coding sequence is TGTGCCAGCAGCCTCATACCAACGGCAGCCAGGCCCAAGCACGATACGCAGTATTTT.